The 30 T cell receptor beta chains in this list originate from one sample, sequenced in a study of T cell changes during pregnancy in multiple sclerosis. Method: immunoSEQ multiplex PCR; TCRdb's copy keeps in-frame clones and lacks some. The data show about 39,000 clones, with almost 95% seen just once and around 0.33% held by the top ten. Sequenced material: CD4+ T cells from peripheral blood mononuclear cells, taken after pregnancy. The receptors were gathered from a female donor with multiple sclerosis, enrolled in a pregnancy study.

This clone was seen more than once but under ten times. This rearrangement joins TRBV30 to TRBJ1-1; TRBD1 agrees at 9 bases. J gave up 7 bases and V 5 bases, and 8 bases lay outside the gene matches. The CDR3 loop spans 13 amino acids. Germline V gene lookup returns CDR1 GTSNPN and CDR2 SVGIG (reference sequence). The CDR3 protein is CAWSGTGLIEAFF. In DNA form, the CDR3 reads TGTGCCTGGTCGGGGACAGGGCTGATTGAAGCTTTCTTT.

This sequence joins TRBV4-2 and TRBJ2-1, with TRBD1 matching 7 bases. Germline loops: CDR1 LGHNA, CDR2 YNFKEQ. This CDR3 has 13 amino acids. V was clipped by 4 bases and J by 6 bases; unmatched bases: 3. The CDR3 region has the DNA TGTGCCAGCAGCCCGACAGGGCCCAATGAGCAGTTCTTC. This encodes CASSPTGPNEQFF.

The chain links TRBV4-2 to TRBJ1-1; D ambiguous. Per germline, CDR1 LGHNA and CDR2 YNFKEQ. The CDR3 extends over 18 amino acids. V gave up 1 base and J gave up 0 bases, with 18 bases separating them. CDR3 sequence: CASSQAWAVSYMNTEAFF. As DNA, the CDR3 is TGTGCCAGCAGCCAAGCTTGGGCAGTAAGTTATATGAACACTGAAGCTTTCTTT.

This clone appeared a few times. CDR3 coding DNA: TGCGCCAGCAGTCAATCTCCAGTTGTGGGGACAGGGTTCGGGGAGCTGTTTTTT. This sequence encodes CASSQSPVVGTGFGELFF. The J gene is TRBJ2-2, the V gene TRBV23-1; 9 bases are shared with TRBD1. TRBV23-1 qualifies as an ORF whose function is uncertain. Trimming removed 0 bases from V and 7 bases from J; junction bases left unmatched: 12. The CDR3 spans 18 residues.

This chain links TRBV2 with TRBJ1-1; D remains unclear. The CDR3 is made up of 13 amino acids. Germline V gene lookup returns CDR1 SNHLY and CDR2 FYNNEI. V was clipped by 9 bases and J by 2 bases, with 13 bases between them. CDR3 DNA: TGTGCCAGGGCCCGGGATGTAAACACTGAAGCTTTCTTT. This encodes CARARDVNTEAFF.

The chain joins TRBV9 to TRBJ2-2, with TRBD2 matching 9 bases. V lost 5 bases and J lost 5; bases outside the gene matches: 13. The CDR3 consists of 17 residues. Germline V lookup: CDR1 SGDLS, CDR2 YYNGEE. CDR3 sequence: CASRRGSGGLGTGELFF. In DNA, the CDR3 is TGTGCCAGCAGACGGGGTAGCGGGGGATTGGGGACCGGGGAGCTGTTTTTT.

The gene calls are TRBV5-6 and TRBJ1-3; D not certain. Deletions cut 1 base from V and 3 bases from J, with 11 bases between. CDR1 and CDR2 (germline): SGHDT, YYEEEE. This CDR3 has 15 residues. The CDR3 protein is CASSLSPGGGNTIYF. CDR3 nucleotide sequence: TGTGCCAGCAGCTTGAGTCCCGGCGGTGGAAACACCATATATTTT.

This chain uses TRBV9 with TRBJ2-2; weak D call: TRBD2 (6 bases). The CDR3 has 14 amino acids. V was trimmed by 1 base and J by 5 bases, leaving 9 bases between them. Germline V CDR1 and CDR2: SGDLS, YYNGEE. The CDR3 coding sequence is TGTGCCAGCAGCGTAAGGAGGGAGACCGGGGAGCTGTTTTTT. It encodes CASSVRRETGELFF.

This clone has only a few counts. This chain connects TRBV7-3 to TRBJ2-4; D is possibly TRBD1 (6 bases). The V end lost 1 base, the J end lost 4 bases, and 8 bases lay between the germline ends. Per germline, CDR1 SGHTA and CDR2 FQGTGA. The CDR3 covers 14 residues. In nucleotides, the CDR3 is TGTGCCAGCAGCTTAAGAGGGGGTAAAAACATTCAGTACTTC. Its protein product is CASSLRGGKNIQYF. Full variable domain (remainder filled in from reference TRBV7-3 and TRBJ2-4): GAGVSQTPSNKVTEKGKYVELRCDPISGHTALYWYRQSLGQGPEFLIYFQGTGAADDSGLPNDRFFAVRPEGSVSTLKIQRTERGDSAVYLCASSLRGGKNIQYFGAGTRLSVL.

This clone was detected once. This chain joins TRBV19 and TRBJ2-3; TRBD1 matches 7 bases. The CDR3 has 15 residues. Per germline, CDR1 LNHDA and CDR2 SQIVND (reference sequence). With 6 bases clipped from V and 3 bases from J, the junction kept 9 bases outside the gene matches. CDR3: CASSPTGFNTDTQYF. DNA for the CDR3: TGTGCCAGTAGCCCGACAGGGTTTAATACAGATACGCAGTATTTT.

This chain connects TRBV2 to TRBJ2-4; TRBD2 aligns across 14 bases. Germline assignment: CDR1 SNHLY and CDR2 FYNNEI. V shed 6 bases, J shed 0 bases, and the junction held 10 bases outside the gene matches. This CDR3 region has 19 residues. DNA of the CDR3: TGTGCCAGCAGCACAGGACTAGCGGGGGGCCAGGTAGCCAAAAACATTCAGTACTTC. This codes for CASSTGLAGGQVAKNIQYF.

This chain uses TRBV9 with TRBJ1-5; D gene unclear. The CDR3 contains 12 residues. V was cut by 4 bases and J by 6 bases, with 8 bases left in between. CDR1 and CDR2 (germline): SGDLS, YYNGEE. CDR3 in amino acids: CASSQGSQPQHF. CDR3 DNA sequence: TGTGCCAGCAGCCAAGGGAGTCAGCCCCAGCATTTT.

This rearrangement joins TRBV7-9 to TRBJ1-2, with D perhaps TRBD1 (6 bases). Germline CDR1 reads SEHNR; CDR2 reads FQNEAQ (reference sequence). V was cut by 6 bases and J by 0 bases, with 20 bases left in between. CDR3 length: 17 amino acids. This chain's CDR3 is CASSPPFSGQTNYGYTF. CDR3 DNA: TGTGCCAGCAGTCCTCCTTTTTCAGGACAGACTAACTATGGCTACACCTTC.

The gene calls are TRBV5-5 and TRBJ1-1; D possibly corresponds to TRBD1 (6 bases). Trimming removed 4 bases at V and 11 bases at J, with 18 bases between. CDR1 and CDR2 (germline): SGHKS, YYEKEE (reference sequence). CDR3 length equals 13 residues. This CDR3 reads CASSPDPTGTAFF. The CDR3, as DNA: TGTGCCAGCAGCCCCGACCCCACAGGGACGGCTTTCTTT.

V is TRBV27 and J is TRBJ1-1, with D hard to call. The CDR3 spans 15 residues. The V gene lost 3 bases and the J gene lost 1 base, with 12 bases spanning the gap. The germline CDR1 and CDR2 sequences are MNHEY and SMNVEV (reference sequence). CDR3 nucleotide sequence: TGTGCCAGCAGTTTTGGCTTCGCACAGAACACTGAAGCTTTCTTT. It is translated as CASSFGFAQNTEAFF.

As DNA, the CDR3 is TGCGCCAGCAGCTCGGGGGGTTCCTACGAGCAGTACTTC. Protein sequence: CASSSGGSYEQYF. The J gene is TRBJ2-7, the V gene TRBV5-1; 7 positions match TRBD2. The germline V gene encodes CDR1 SGHRS and CDR2 YFSETQ. The CDR3 runs 13 residues. V trimming: 3 bases; J trimming: 1 base; junction bases outside the gene matches: 1.

This clone came up a few times. The DNA of the CDR3 is TGTGCCTGGAGTGTTCAGGGGGATGGCTACACCTTC. Translating it yields CAWSVQGDGYTF. This sequence joins TRBV30 and TRBJ1-2, with 7 bases matching TRBD1. V was pared by 0 bases and J by 6 bases, with 1 base of the junction left unmatched. CDR3 size: 12 residues. Germline V lookup: CDR1 GTSNPN, CDR2 SVGIG (reference sequence). Using reference TRBV30 and TRBJ1-2 for the parts outside the CDR3, the full variable domain is SQTIHQWPATLVQPVGSPLSLECTVEGTSNPNLYWYRQAAGRGLQLLFYSVGIGQISSEVPQNLSASRPQDRQFILSSKKLLLSDSGFYLCAWSVQGDGYTFGSGTRLTVV.

This chain connects TRBV7-2 to TRBJ2-7; D is possibly TRBD2 (5 bases). Trimming left V 1 base short and J 0 bases short, with 10 bases between. This CDR3 has 15 residues. Germline values: CDR1 SGHTA, CDR2 FQGNSA. The CDR3 here is CASSLEGTSSYEQYF. Written as DNA, the CDR3 is TGTGCCAGCAGCTTAGAGGGCACTAGCTCCTACGAGCAGTACTTC.

This chain joins TRBV6-4 and TRBJ1-1; 7 bases agree with TRBD1. V lost 2 bases and J lost 3; bases outside the gene matches: 6. CDR1 is MRHNA, CDR2 SNTAGT, per germline. The CDR3 runs 15 residues. CDR3 DNA: TGTGCCAGCAGTGACCAGGGGGATGGGCACACTGAAGCTTTCTTT. It encodes CASSDQGDGHTEAFF.

V usage is TRBV4-2 and J usage is TRBJ1-2; D unresolved. Germline V gene data show CDR1 as LGHNA and CDR2 as YNFKEQ. V lost 5 bases and J lost 4, with 14 bases in between. The CDR3 has 14 amino acids. The chain's CDR3 is CASSALGDFYGYTF. The CDR3 DNA reads as TGTGCCAGCAGCGCCCTCGGGGATTTCTATGGCTACACCTTC.

CDR3 region: CASSSTSGGYEQYF. The CDR3, as DNA: TGCGCCAGCAGCAGCACTAGCGGGGGCTACGAGCAGTACTTC. V usage is TRBV5-1 and J usage is TRBJ2-7; the match to TRBD2 covers 11 bases. The trim removed 4 bases at V and 3 bases at J, leaving 3 bases unmatched. In germline, CDR1 is SGHRS, CDR2 YFSETQ. The CDR3 is 14 amino acids.

This clone came up once. This chain joins TRBV19 and TRBJ2-7; 11 bases fit TRBD2. V lost 5 bases to trimming and J lost 5 bases; unmatched junction nucleotides: 14. There are 17 residues in the CDR3. Germline V CDR1 and CDR2: LNHDA, SQIVND (reference sequence). CDR3 protein: CASSRGLAETSFNEQYF. The CDR3 DNA reads as TGTGCCAGTAGTCGGGGACTAGCGGAGACGTCTTTCAACGAGCAGTACTTC.

The J gene is TRBJ1-1, the V gene TRBV5-1; 7 bases fit TRBD1. J lost 0 bases, V lost 0 bases, and 8 bases had no gene match. Germline assignment: CDR1 SGHRS and CDR2 YFSETQ. This CDR3 region has 17 residues. The CDR3 DNA reads TGCGCCAGCAGCTTGGACGGGACAGTGGGTTTGAACACTGAAGCTTTCTTT. Encoded protein: CASSLDGTVGLNTEAFF.

This chain joins TRBV21-1 and TRBJ2-2; TRBD2, the D gene given by the table, was not confirmed from the DNA. TRBV21-1 is assigned pseudogene status. The CDR3 runs 15 residues. The CDR3 nucleotides are TGTGCCAGCAGTGAGGGACTAGCGGGAACCGGGGAGCTGTTTTTT. Translated, it gives CASSEGLAGTGELFF.

V is TRBV5-1 and J is TRBJ2-6; D is uncertain. Between the trimmed V and J ends, which lost 0 bases and 1 base, there was a span of 5 bases. This CDR3 contains 15 residues. Germline-derived CDR1 and CDR2 are SGHRS and YFSETQ. Written as DNA, the CDR3 is TGCGCCAGCAGCTTGGACTCATCTGGGGCCAACGTCCTGACTTTC. Protein product: CASSLDSSGANVLTF.

This chain connects TRBV5-4 to TRBJ1-6; 12 positions agree with TRBD1. The CDR3 is 18 residues long. Germline CDR1 reads SGHNT; CDR2 reads YYREEE (reference sequence). V was pared by 3 bases and J by 7 bases, with 11 bases of the junction left unmatched. CDR3 loop: CASSSGQGASLGNSPLHF. The CDR3 nucleotides are TGTGCCAGCAGCTCGGGACAGGGGGCAAGTCTCGGAAATTCACCCCTCCACTTT.

CDR3 amino acids: CATRIPEGGNSPLHF. In DNA, the CDR3 is TGTGCCACTCGAATCCCAGAGGGTGGTAATTCACCCCTCCACTTT. This chain connects TRBV6-5 to TRBJ1-6, with no clear D. This CDR3 comprises 15 residues. CDR1 is MNHEY and CDR2 is SVGAGI in the germline V gene. V lost 10 bases, J lost 6 bases, and 19 bases lay in between.

The V and J genes are TRBV5-8 and TRBJ1-2, with D hard to call. This CDR3 has 15 amino acids. Trimming removed 1 base from V and 4 bases from J, with 14 bases in between. The germline V gene has CDR1 SGHTS and CDR2 YDEGEE. The CDR3 DNA sequence: TGTGCCAGCAGCTTGACCGGGGATCGTGGCTATGGCTACACCTTC. This gives the protein CASSLTGDRGYGYTF.

The chain carries TRBV13 and TRBJ1-1; the D is unclear. V lost 5 bases to trimming and J lost 0 bases, with 10 bases between them. The CDR3 spans 14 residues. In germline, CDR1 is PRHDT, CDR2 FYEKMQ (reference sequence). The CDR3 reads CASSLRILNTEAFF. Here the CDR3 DNA reads TGTGCCAGCAGCCTGAGGATCCTGAACACTGAAGCTTTCTTT. Filled out from reference TRBV13 and TRBJ1-1, the complete variable domain reads AAGVIQSPRHLIKEKRETATLKCYPIPRHDTVYWYQQGPGQDPQFLISFYEKMQSDKGSIPDRFSAQQFSDYHSELNMSSLELGDSALYFCASSLRILNTEAFFGQGTRLTVV.

The chain links TRBV5-4 to TRBJ1-1, with a weak D call TRBD1 (6 bases). Trimming pared 3 bases from V and 5 bases from J, leaving 11 bases between. The germline gives CDR1 SGHNT, CDR2 YYREEE (reference sequence). The CDR3 runs to 13 residues. This chain's CDR3 is CASSSRGETEAFF. Here the CDR3 DNA reads TGTGCCAGCAGCTCCAGGGGAGAGACTGAAGCTTTCTTT.